Listed here are 17 T cell receptor beta chains from one sample, sequenced in a study of cytomegalovirus exposure and HLA in healthy donors. Both 60 Vbeta primers and 13 Jbeta primers went into the PCR. Assay used: immunoSEQ multiplex PCR; TCRdb lists only in-frame clones, some missing. The data show over 150,000 clones, around 78% seen once. Sequencing input: PBMCs. The receptors derive from a woman between 50 and 59 years old in good health and CMV-seropositive.

V and J are TRBV4-1 and TRBJ2-4; D ambiguous. This CDR3 contains 16 residues. CDR1 and CDR2 from the germline V gene are MGHRA and YSYEKL. Deletions cut 0 bases from V and 1 base from J, with 10 bases between. Written as DNA, the CDR3 is TGCGCCAGCAGCCAAGATCCAAACCGGGCCAAAAACATTCAGTACTTC. This codes for CASSQDPNRAKNIQYF.

This clone showed up just once. This rearrangement joins TRBV6-1 to TRBJ1-2; a weak D match, TRBD1 (6 bases). Germline values: CDR1 MNHNS, CDR2 SASEGT. This CDR3 has 13 residues. V dropped 4 bases and J dropped 2 bases, with 8 bases sitting between them. The CDR3 is CASSAQGNYGYTF. CDR3 bases: TGTGCCAGCAGTGCACAGGGCAACTATGGCTACACCTTC.

This sequence joins TRBV4-1 and TRBJ2-1; 14 bases match TRBD2. This CDR3 comprises 15 residues. Germline V gives CDR1 MGHRA, CDR2 YSYEKL. The V segment lost 7 bases and the J segment 10 bases; nucleotides outside the gene matches: 9. The CDR3 here is CASTFRLAGGREQFF. In DNA form, the CDR3 reads TGCGCCAGCACCTTCCGACTAGCGGGGGGGCGCGAGCAGTTCTTC.

The V gene is TRBV19, the J gene TRBJ1-6; 11 positions agree with TRBD1. The CDR3 loop spans 14 amino acids. CDR1 and CDR2 (germline): LNHDA, SQIVND (reference sequence). Trimming cost V 5 bases and J 13 bases; bases outside gene matches: 7. The CDR3 DNA follows: TGTGCCAGTAGTCCCGGACAGGGGGCGAGGCCCCTCCACTTT. It translates to CASSPGQGARPLHF.

This clone was recorded only once. CDR3 in DNA: TGCGCCAGCAGCTTCGGACAGGGGGCGGCCGAGCAGTACTTC. Encoded protein: CASSFGQGAAEQYF. This chain links TRBV5-1 with TRBJ2-7, with 11 bases that match TRBD1. Per germline, CDR1 SGHRS and CDR2 YFSETQ. CDR3 length equals 14 residues. J gave up 6 bases and V 2 bases, and 4 bases lay outside the gene matches.

This chain connects TRBV6-4 to TRBJ2-3, with 11 bases aligning to TRBD2. The CDR3 runs 15 residues. Germline V gene lookup returns CDR1 MRHNA and CDR2 SNTAGT. V lost 7 bases and J lost 2; bases outside the gene matches: 5. CDR3 amino acids: CASMRLAGSTDTQYF. In DNA form, the CDR3 reads TGTGCCAGCATGCGACTAGCGGGGTCCACAGATACGCAGTATTTT.

The chain joins TRBV4-1 to TRBJ2-2, with a possible D match to TRBD1 (5 bases). Trimming took off 4 bases at V and 0 bases at J, with 12 bases between the two ends. The germline V gene encodes CDR1 MGHRA and CDR2 YSYEKL. This CDR3 is built from 16 residues. CDR3 sequence: CASSPLQGSNTGELFF. In DNA form, the CDR3 reads TGCGCCAGCAGCCCCCTGCAGGGATCGAACACCGGGGAGCTGTTTTTT.

This clone was seen only a few times. The chain joins TRBV19 to TRBJ1-4, with a possible D match to TRBD1 (6 bases). The CDR3 has 15 amino acids. Germline V gene lookup returns CDR1 LNHDA and CDR2 SQIVND (reference sequence). V was cut by 6 bases and J by 3 bases, with 14 bases left in between. The chain's CDR3 is CASSPKGVANEKLFF. The CDR3 DNA follows: TGTGCCAGTAGCCCTAAGGGGGTGGCTAATGAAAAACTGTTTTTT. The variable domain in full, with the rest retrieved from reference TRBV19 and TRBJ1-4, is DGGITQSPKYLFRKEGQNVTLSCEQNLNHDAMYWYRQDPGQGLRLIYYSQIVNDFQKGDIAEGYSVSREKKESFPLTVTSAQKNPTAFYLCASSPKGVANEKLFFGSGTQLSVL.

V gene TRBV12-5 combines with J gene TRBJ2-3; 10 bases line up with TRBD2. The V segment lost 7 bases and the J segment 2 bases; nucleotides outside the gene matches: 6. Germline V gives CDR1 LGHNT, CDR2 FRNRAP. The CDR3 is 15 residues long. The CDR3: CASVALAGITDTQYF. CDR3 in DNA: TGTGCTAGTGTCGCACTAGCGGGGATCACAGATACGCAGTATTTT.

This clone was seen only a few times. V gene TRBV4-1 combines with J gene TRBJ2-7; possibly TRBD1 for D (5 bases). Trimming removed 2 bases from V and 4 bases from J, with 12 bases in between. Per germline, CDR1 MGHRA and CDR2 YSYEKL. The CDR3 runs 14 residues. CDR3 sequence: CASSQWTPVYEQYF. CDR3 nucleotide sequence: TGCGCCAGCAGCCAATGGACACCAGTTTACGAGCAGTACTTC.

The rearrangement joins TRBV10-3 to TRBJ2-1; 14 bases fit TRBD2. This CDR3 has 15 residues. Germline trimming cut 5 bases from V and 5 bases from J; bases unmatched to any gene: 2. Germline loops: CDR1 ENHRY, CDR2 SYGVKD. CDR3 region: CAISKTSGGDNEQFF. As DNA, the CDR3 is TGTGCCATCAGTAAGACTAGCGGGGGGGACAATGAGCAGTTCTTC.

The chain joins TRBV30 to TRBJ1-5, with a tentative D call TRBD1 (5 bases). Germline lookup yields CDR1 GTSNPN and CDR2 SVGIG (reference sequence). The CDR3 loop spans 13 amino acids. V gave up 2 bases and J gave up 5 bases, with 10 bases separating them. For the CDR3, the DNA is TGTGCCTGGAGTAAGGGGATTGATCAGCCCCAGCATTTT. Encoded protein: CAWSKGIDQPQHF.

The J gene is TRBJ2-7, the V gene TRBV19; 7 bases align to TRBD1. There are 14 residues in the CDR3. V gave up 4 bases and J gave up 0 bases; unmatched junction bases: 3. Germline CDR1 is LNHDA and CDR2 is SQIVND (reference sequence). The CDR3 region has the DNA TGTGCCAGTAGTAAGGACAGGAGCTCCTACGAGCAGTACTTC. It translates to CASSKDRSSYEQYF.

This sequence joins TRBV5-5 and TRBJ1-2, with D possibly being TRBD1 (5 bases). The V gene lost 6 bases and the J gene lost 5 bases, with 17 bases spanning the gap. CDR3 length: 14 amino acids. Looked up from germline, CDR1 is SGHKS and CDR2 is YYEKEE (reference sequence). The CDR3 sequence is CASTPGGGAYGYTF. CDR3 sequence (DNA): TGTGCCAGCACACCGGGGGGAGGGGCGTATGGCTACACCTTC. The full variable domain, completed using reference TRBV5-5 and TRBJ1-2, is DAGVTQSPTHLIKTRGQQVTLRCSPISGHKSVSWYQQVLGQGPQFIFQYYEKEERGRGNFPDRFSARQFPNYSSELNVNALLLGDSALYLCASTPGGGAYGYTFGSGTRLTVV.

The rearrangement uses TRBV2 and TRBJ2-7; TRBD2 agrees at 7 bases. Germline V CDR1 and CDR2: SNHLY, FYNNEI. The CDR3 contains 13 residues. V gave up 6 bases and J gave up 7 bases; unmatched junction bases: 9. The CDR3 here is CASRDSGPSEQYF. CDR3 DNA: TGTGCCAGCAGGGATAGCGGGCCGTCTGAGCAGTACTTC.

CDR3 coding DNA: TGTGCCAGCAACCGCCGACAGGGGGCAGTCGGGGAGCTGTTTTTT. Its translation is CASNRRQGAVGELFF. This sequence joins TRBV4-2 and TRBJ2-2; 10 nucleotides line up with TRBD1. The CDR3 runs 15 residues. The V and J ends lost 7 bases and 7 bases, in that order; junction bases with no gene match: 9. Germline-derived CDR1 and CDR2 are LGHNA and YNFKEQ.

The genes are TRBV9 and TRBJ1-2; 9 nucleotides agree with TRBD1. The ends lost 4 bases at V and 8 bases at J; junction bases unmatched: 9. Germline lookup yields CDR1 SGDLS and CDR2 YYNGEE. This CDR3 is built from 14 residues. The DNA of the CDR3 is TGTGCCAGCAGCTCCTTGGACAGGGGATACGGCTACACCTTC. Translating gives CASSSLDRGYGYTF.